This T cell receptor (beta chain) emerged from a study of T cells in Graves' hyperthyroidism and ophthalmopathy (dated by TCRdb to between 2018 and 2021). About the study as a whole: Peripheral blood samples were taken at initial diagnosis, before any treatment was given. The paper reports TCR Vbeta CDR3 sequencing of 140 or so peripheral blood samples: some 44 ophthalmopathy, fewer than 85 hyperthyroidism and some 17 progressor patients. In more than five Graves' hyperthyroidism patients, the study also compared T-cell repertoires from thyroid tissue with T-cell repertoires from blood. Once sampling was done, hyperthyroidism patients were given methimazole at a starting dose of 30 mg daily, whereas ophthalmopathy patients were given high-dose intravenous methylprednisolone. Prospective prediction of ophthalmopathy was tested in an independent validation cohort of fewer than 20 hyperthyroidism patients and around 16 patients who later progressed to ophthalmopathy. The roughly 91 discovery patients were randomly divided into training and test sets at a 7:3 ratio. To identify distinguishing TCR V-J signatures, a discovery cohort of 95 to 100 patients was used, comprising some 43 with Graves' ophthalmopathy and around 57 with stable Graves' hyperthyroidism. Study-level results and caveats: In validation, the model predicted progression to ophthalmopathy with approximately 70% sensitivity and around 72% specificity, a median of approximately 6.7 months before onset. Most expanded thyroid clonotypes (frequency above 0.001) were also found in blood, which suggests that blood repertoires may mirror thyroid immune responses. Ophthalmopathy was separated from stable hyperthyroidism by a 13 V-J signature model, with about 86% sensitivity and roughly 81% specificity obtained in cross-validation and 80%/75% obtained in testing. No statistical method was used to fix the sample size in advance, and group allocation was not hidden from the investigators.

Graves' hyperthyroidism was defined as stable when no progression to ophthalmopathy occurred over 18 months of follow-up. Hyperthyroidism patients were aged 18 to 65 years and newly diagnosed, with disease duration of less than 2 months. The study excluded patients with uncontrolled infections, other autoimmune diseases, pregnancy or lactation. Diagnoses relied on clinical symptoms, serum thyroxine and TRAb, thyroid ultrasound and orbital computed tomography. Ficoll-Paque density gradient centrifugation was used to isolate PBMCs from 10 ml of fresh peripheral blood. Total RNA was extracted with Trizol reagent, and quality was checked on an Agilent 2100 Bioanalyzer. TCR beta CDR3 regions were amplified from RNA transcripts. A first-round RT-PCR of the TCR CDR3 used the HTBI primer set with the Qiagen OneStep RT-PCR kit. Libraries were constructed in a second round of multiplex PCR, after which size selection and purification were performed. Paired-end sequencing of the libraries was performed with 100 bp reads on an Illumina HiSeq2000. Under the source paper's analysis protocol: SOAPnuke was used to process the raw data, with reads discarded if the reads contained adapters or uncalled bases, had a mean Phred below 15, or lacked an exact constant-primer or identifier match. COPE v1.2.5 was used to merge the high-quality paired reads, and each unique nucleotide sequence was defined as a clonotype. MiTCR v1.1 was used to align the clonotypes against IMGT TRBV, TRBD and TRBJ reference segments. Only V-J combinations with frequency above 0.0001, covering about 99% of repertoires, were analysed. The TCS score was defined as the ratio of F50 (clonal expansion) to E x V (chaos), calculated using BLOSUM62-based TCRdist between CDR3 peptides within each V-J. Welch's t-statistics and random forest reduced roughly 540 V-J features to 10 to 15, which were used in a naive Bayes classifier (R e1071). Using fastp trimming at Q25 and MiXCR clonotype assembly, TCRdb reanalyzed the public sequencing data and kept in-frame beta chains. Identical CDR3 protein sequences are pooled into one entry, listed with their most common genes and DNA. TCRdb's processing, not the authors' own work, is the source of the V and J calls. Recorded for this sample are some 300,000 distinct CDR3 sequences; around 13% of them occurred a single time. Roughly 7.7% of the sample is held by the ten biggest clonotypes.

The table lists this clonotype with many counts. Its antigen is not yet known. It has no much larger one-base neighbor in the sample; base qualities were not kept. From the germline V gene, CDR1 is MNHNS and CDR2 is SASEGT. Taken from cysteine to phenylalanine, the CDR3 has 13 residues. This entry keeps only the CDR3 DNA: 39 bases, framed from base 1. V and J lose 5 bases and 10 bases, and a span of 15 bases separates them. This TCR came from a woman aged 40 to 50 with Graves' hyperthyroidism. Sequencing was done on a sample of blood. The V and J genes are TRBV6-1 and TRBJ2-1; TRBD2 is a weak D gene call, 6 bases matching. The CDR3 here reads CASSYTSSEEQFF. The DNA sequence is as follows: TGTGCCAGCAGTTACACTAGCAGCGAGGAGCAGTTCTTC.